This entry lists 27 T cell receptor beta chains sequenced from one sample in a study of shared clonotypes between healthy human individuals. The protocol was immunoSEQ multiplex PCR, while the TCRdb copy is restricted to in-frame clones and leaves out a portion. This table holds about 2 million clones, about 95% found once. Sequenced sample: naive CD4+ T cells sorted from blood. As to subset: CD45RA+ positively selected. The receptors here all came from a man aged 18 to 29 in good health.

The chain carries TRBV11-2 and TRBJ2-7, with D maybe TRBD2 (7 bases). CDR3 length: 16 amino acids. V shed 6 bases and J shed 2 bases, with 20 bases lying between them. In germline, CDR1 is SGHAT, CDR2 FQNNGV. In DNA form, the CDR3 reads TGTGCCAGCAGGCGCCCTAGGGCGGGGGCCACCTACGAGCAGTACTTC. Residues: CASRRPRAGATYEQYF.

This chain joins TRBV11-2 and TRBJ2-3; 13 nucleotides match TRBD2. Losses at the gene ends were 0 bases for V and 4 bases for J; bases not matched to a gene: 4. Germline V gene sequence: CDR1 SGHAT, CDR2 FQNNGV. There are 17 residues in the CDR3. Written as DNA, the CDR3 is TGTGCCAGCAGCTTAGAACTAGCGGGAGGGCCTGCAGATACGCAGTATTTT. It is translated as CASSLELAGGPADTQYF. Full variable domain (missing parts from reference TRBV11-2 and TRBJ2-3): EAGVAQSPRYKIIEKRQSVAFWCNPISGHATLYWYQQILGQGPKLLIQFQNNGVVDDSQLPKDRFSAERLKGVDSTLKIQPAKLEDSAVYLCASSLELAGGPADTQYFGPGTRLTVL.

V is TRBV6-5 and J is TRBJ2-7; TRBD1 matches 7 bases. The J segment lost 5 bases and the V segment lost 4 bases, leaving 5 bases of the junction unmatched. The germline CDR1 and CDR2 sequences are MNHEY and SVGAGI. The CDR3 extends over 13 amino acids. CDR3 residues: CASSSDRVHEQYF. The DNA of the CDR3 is TGTGCCAGCAGTTCCGACAGGGTCCACGAGCAGTACTTC.

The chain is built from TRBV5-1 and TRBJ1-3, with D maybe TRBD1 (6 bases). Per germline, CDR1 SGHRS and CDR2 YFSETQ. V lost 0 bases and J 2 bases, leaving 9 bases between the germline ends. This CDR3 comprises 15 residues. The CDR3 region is CASSLGTVTGNTIYF. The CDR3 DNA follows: TGCGCCAGCAGCTTGGGGACAGTGACTGGAAACACCATATATTTT.

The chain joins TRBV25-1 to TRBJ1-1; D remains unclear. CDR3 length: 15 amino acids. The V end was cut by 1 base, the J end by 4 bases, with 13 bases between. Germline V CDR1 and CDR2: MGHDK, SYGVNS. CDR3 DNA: TGTGCCAGCAGTGAATCCGCAGGTTGGAGCACTGAAGCTTTCTTT. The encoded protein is CASSESAGWSTEAFF.

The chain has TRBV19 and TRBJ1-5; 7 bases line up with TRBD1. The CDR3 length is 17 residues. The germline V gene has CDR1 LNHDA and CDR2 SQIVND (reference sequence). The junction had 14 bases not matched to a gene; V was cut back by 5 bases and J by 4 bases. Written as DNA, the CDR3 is TGTGCCAGTAGTCCCCACCAACAGGGGAGAAGAAATCAGCCCCAGCATTTT. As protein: CASSPHQQGRRNQPQHF.

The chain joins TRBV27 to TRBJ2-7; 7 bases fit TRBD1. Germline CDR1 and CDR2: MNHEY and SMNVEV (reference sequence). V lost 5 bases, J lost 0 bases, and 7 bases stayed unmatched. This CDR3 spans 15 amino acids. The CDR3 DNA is TGTGCCAGCAGTGTGGACAGGCTTTACTCCTACGAGCAGTACTTC. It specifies CASSVDRLYSYEQYF.

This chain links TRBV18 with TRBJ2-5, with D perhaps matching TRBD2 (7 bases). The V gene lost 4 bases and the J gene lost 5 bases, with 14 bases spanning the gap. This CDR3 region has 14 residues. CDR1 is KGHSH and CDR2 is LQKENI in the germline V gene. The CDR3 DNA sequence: TGTGCCAGCTCACTTCCTCGGGGGGCCGAGACCCAGTACTTC. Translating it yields CASSLPRGAETQYF.

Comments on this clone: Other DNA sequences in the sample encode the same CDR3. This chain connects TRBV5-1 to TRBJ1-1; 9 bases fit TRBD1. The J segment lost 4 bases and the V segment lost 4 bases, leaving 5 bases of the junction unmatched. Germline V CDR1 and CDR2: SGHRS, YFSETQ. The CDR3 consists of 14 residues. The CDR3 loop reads CASSPGQGSTEAFF. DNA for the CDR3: TGCGCCAGCAGCCCCGGACAGGGGAGCACTGAAGCTTTCTTT.

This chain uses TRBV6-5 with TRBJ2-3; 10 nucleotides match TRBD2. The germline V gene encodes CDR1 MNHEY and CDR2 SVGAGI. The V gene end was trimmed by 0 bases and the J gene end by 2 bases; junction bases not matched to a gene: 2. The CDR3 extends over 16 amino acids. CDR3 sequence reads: CASSYSTSGFTDTQYF. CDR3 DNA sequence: TGTGCCAGCAGTTACTCGACTAGCGGGTTCACAGATACGCAGTATTTT.

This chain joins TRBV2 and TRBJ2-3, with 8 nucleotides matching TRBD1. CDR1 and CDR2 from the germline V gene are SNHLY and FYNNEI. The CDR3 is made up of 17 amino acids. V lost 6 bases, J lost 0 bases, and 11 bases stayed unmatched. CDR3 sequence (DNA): TGTGCCAGCAGCCTAAACCAGGGGGCTGAAAGCACAGATACGCAGTATTTT. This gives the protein CASSLNQGAESTDTQYF. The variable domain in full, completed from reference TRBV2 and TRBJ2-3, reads EPEVTQTPSHQVTQMGQEVILRCVPISNHLYFYWYRQILGQKVEFLVSFYNNEISEKSEIFDDQFSVERPDGSNFTLKIRSTKLEDSAMYFCASSLNQGAESTDTQYFGPGTRLTVL.

The CDR3 is CASSLGTGATGANVLTF. In nucleotides, the CDR3 is TGTGCCAGCAGCTTGGGCACCGGGGCTACTGGGGCCAACGTCCTGACTTTC. The gene calls are TRBV5-4 and TRBJ2-6; D assignment may be TRBD1 or TRBD2 (5 bases each). Between the trimmed V and J ends, which lost 0 bases and 2 bases, there was a span of 12 bases. The CDR3 runs 17 residues. Looked up from germline, CDR1 is SGHNT and CDR2 is YYREEE (reference sequence).

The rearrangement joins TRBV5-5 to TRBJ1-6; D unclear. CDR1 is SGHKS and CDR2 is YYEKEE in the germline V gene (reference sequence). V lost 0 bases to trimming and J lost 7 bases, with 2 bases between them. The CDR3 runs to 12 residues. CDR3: CASSLVNSPLHF. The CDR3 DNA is TGTGCCAGCAGCTTGGTGAATTCACCCCTCCACTTT. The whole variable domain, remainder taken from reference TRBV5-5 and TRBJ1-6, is DAGVTQSPTHLIKTRGQQVTLRCSPISGHKSVSWYQQVLGQGPQFIFQYYEKEERGRGNFPDRFSARQFPNYSSELNVNALLLGDSALYLCASSLVNSPLHFGNGTRLTVT.

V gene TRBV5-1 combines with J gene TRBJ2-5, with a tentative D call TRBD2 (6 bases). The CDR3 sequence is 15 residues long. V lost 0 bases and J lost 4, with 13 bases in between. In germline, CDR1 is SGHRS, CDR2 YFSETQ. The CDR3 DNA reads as TGCGCCAGCAGCTTGGTCGGGGGTGGAGGAGAGACCCAGTACTTC. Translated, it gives CASSLVGGGGETQYF.

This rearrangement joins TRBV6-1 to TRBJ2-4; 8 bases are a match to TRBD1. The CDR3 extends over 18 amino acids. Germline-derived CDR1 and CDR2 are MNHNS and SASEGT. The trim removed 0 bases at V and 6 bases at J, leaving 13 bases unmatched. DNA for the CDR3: TGTGCCAGCAGTGAAGCGCAGTTCGTCGGACAGGGCGCAAACATTCAGTACTTC. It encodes CASSEAQFVGQGANIQYF.

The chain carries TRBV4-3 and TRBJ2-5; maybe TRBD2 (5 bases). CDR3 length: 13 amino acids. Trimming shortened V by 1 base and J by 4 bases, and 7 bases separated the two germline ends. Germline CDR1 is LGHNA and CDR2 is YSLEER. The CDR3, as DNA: TGCGCCAGCAGCCAAGCGGCGGGAGAGACCCAGTACTTC. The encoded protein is CASSQAAGETQYF.

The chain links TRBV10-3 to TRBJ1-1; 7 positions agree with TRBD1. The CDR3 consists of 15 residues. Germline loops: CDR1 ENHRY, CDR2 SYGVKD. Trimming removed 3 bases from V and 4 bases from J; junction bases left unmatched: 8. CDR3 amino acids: CAISEAPTGTTEAFF. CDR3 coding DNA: TGTGCCATCAGTGAAGCGCCGACAGGGACCACTGAAGCTTTCTTT.

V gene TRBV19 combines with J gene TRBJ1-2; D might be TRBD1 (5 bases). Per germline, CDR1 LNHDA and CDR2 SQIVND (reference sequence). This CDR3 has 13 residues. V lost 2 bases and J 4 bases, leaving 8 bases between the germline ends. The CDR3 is CASSIKDTYGYTF. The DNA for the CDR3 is TGTGCCAGTAGTATAAAGGACACCTATGGCTACACCTTC.

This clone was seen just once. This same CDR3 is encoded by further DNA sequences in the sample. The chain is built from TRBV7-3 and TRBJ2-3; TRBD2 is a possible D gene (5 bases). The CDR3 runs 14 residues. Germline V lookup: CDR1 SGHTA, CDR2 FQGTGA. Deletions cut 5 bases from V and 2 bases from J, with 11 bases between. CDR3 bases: TGTGCCAGCAGCCTCGGACTTAACACAGATACGCAGTATTTT. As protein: CASSLGLNTDTQYF.

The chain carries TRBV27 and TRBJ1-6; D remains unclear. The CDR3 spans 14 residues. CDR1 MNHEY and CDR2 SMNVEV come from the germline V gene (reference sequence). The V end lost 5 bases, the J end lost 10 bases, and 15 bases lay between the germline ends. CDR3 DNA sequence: TGTGCCAGCAGTCAACTGACTGGGGAATCACCCCTCCACTTT. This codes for CASSQLTGESPLHF.

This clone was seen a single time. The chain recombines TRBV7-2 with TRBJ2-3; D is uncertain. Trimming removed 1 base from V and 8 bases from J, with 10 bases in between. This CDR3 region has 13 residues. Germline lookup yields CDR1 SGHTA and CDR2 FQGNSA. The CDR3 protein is CASSLVRAGTQYF. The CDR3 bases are TGTGCCAGCAGCTTAGTTCGCGCAGGTACGCAGTATTTT.

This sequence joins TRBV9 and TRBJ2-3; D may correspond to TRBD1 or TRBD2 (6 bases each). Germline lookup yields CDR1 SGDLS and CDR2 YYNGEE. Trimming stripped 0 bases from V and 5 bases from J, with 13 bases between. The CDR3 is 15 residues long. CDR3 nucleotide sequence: TGTGCCAGCAGCGTAGGGGGGGCGGGCCTAGATACGCAGTATTTT. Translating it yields CASSVGGAGLDTQYF. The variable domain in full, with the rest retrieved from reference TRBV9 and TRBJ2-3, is DSGVTQTPKHLITATGQRVTLRCSPRSGDLSVYWYQQSLDQGLQFLIQYYNGEERAKGNILERFSAQQFPDLHSELNLSSLELGDSALYFCASSVGGAGLDTQYFGPGTRLTVL.

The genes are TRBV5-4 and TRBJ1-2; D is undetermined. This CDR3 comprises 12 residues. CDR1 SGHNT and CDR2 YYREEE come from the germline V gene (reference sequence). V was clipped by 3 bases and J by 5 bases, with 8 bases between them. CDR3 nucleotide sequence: TGTGCCAGCAGCTCACTCCAATATGGCTACACCTTC. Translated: CASSSLQYGYTF.

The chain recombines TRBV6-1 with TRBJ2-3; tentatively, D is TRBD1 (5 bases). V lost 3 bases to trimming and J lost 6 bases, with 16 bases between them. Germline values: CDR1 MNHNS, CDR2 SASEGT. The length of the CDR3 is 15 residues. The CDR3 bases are TGTGCCAGCAGTGAGGGGCAAGGGCCTCCCGATACGCAGTATTTT. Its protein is CASSEGQGPPDTQYF.

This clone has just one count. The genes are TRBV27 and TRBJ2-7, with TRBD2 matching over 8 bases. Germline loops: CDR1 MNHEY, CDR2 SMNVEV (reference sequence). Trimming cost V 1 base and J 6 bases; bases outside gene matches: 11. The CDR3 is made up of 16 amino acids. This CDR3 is CASSLFRPGGPFEQYF. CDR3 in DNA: TGTGCCAGCAGTTTATTTCGGCCGGGAGGGCCTTTCGAGCAGTACTTC.

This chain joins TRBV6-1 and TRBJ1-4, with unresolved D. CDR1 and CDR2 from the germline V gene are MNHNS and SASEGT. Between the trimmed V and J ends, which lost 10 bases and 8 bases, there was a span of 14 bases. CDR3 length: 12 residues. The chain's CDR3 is CATSGGSEKLFF. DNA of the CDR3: TGTGCCACCTCAGGAGGGAGCGAAAAACTGTTTTTT.

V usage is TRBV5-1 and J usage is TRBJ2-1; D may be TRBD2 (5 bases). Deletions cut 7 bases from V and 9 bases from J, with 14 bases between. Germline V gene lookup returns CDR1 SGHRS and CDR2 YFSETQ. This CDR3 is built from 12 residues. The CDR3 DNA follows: TGCGCCAGCCACTCACCCGGGATTGAGCAGTTCTTC. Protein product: CASHSPGIEQFF.